The clone carrying this TCR beta chain occurred once. Its antigen is not identified. The data originate from a study of shared clonotypes between healthy human individuals. Study outcomes and limitations: Naive subsets generally exceeded memory subsets in estimated richness. Clonotypes shared by all four sorted-subset donors had higher generation probabilities than non-shared clonotypes.

The CDR3 runs 15 residues. Germline assignment: CDR1 SNHLY and CDR2 FYNNEI. V gave up 7 bases and J gave up 3 bases, with 16 bases separating them. Assay used: immunoSEQ multiplex PCR; TCRdb lists only in-frame clones, some missing. The table shows about 1.4 million clones, with roughly 95% occurring only once. The TCR sequence derives from a man under 40 in good health. This chain joins TRBV2 and TRBJ2-1; tentatively, D is TRBD1 (6 bases). The sequenced material came from naive CD4+ T cells sorted from blood. The sample's subset: CD45RA+ positively selected. The CDR3 sequence: CASNLDSLIYNEQFF. For the CDR3, the DNA is TGTGCCAGCAATCTGGACAGCTTAATCTACAATGAGCAGTTCTTC.